This record concerns one TCR beta chain sequence. The antigen is unknown. MiXCR was run by TCRdb on the 5' RACE reads, yielding one entry per CDR3 protein. Among 250,000 to 300,000 distinct CDR3 sequences listed, 18% were seen once. This specimen belongs to a study of CD8 T cells in ankylosing spondylitis. General study points: Typical of ankylosing spondylitis blood, it appeared, was a TCR beta motif of several highly homologous variants. Past research had described some motif variants in reactive arthritis synovial fluid and blood.

The germline gives CDR1 SGDLS, CDR2 YYNGEE. The CDR3 has 15 amino acids. Deletions cut 0 bases from V and 2 bases from J, with 11 bases between. The TCR sequence derives from a male donor with ankylosing spondylitis or in good health (not recorded which). The source material was blood, either unsorted or a sorted T cell fraction (not recorded which). The chain has TRBV9 and TRBJ2-5; D perhaps matches TRBD2 (5 bases). The CDR3 region has the DNA TGTGCCAGCAGCGTAGCTACGGGCGGGCAAGAGACCCAGTACTTC. It is translated as CASSVATGGQETQYF.